Each of the 3 T cell receptor beta chains below was sequenced from the same sample in a study of cytomegalovirus exposure and HLA in healthy donors. This PCR relied on a set of 60 Vbeta primers and 13 Jbeta primers. Assay: immunoSEQ multiplex PCR; the TCRdb copy retains only in-frame clones and omits some. The sample lists over 150,000 clones, 70% to 90% seen once, with approximately 2.5% in the top ten. The sample consisted of PBMCs. Receptors were obtained from a man in his thirties or forties in good health and CMV-seropositive.

This rearrangement joins TRBV6-1 to TRBJ2-7; TRBD1 matches 8 bases. CDR3 size: 13 residues. V shed 4 bases and J 6 bases; nucleotides not matched to a gene: 5. CDR1 and CDR2 (germline): MNHNS, SASEGT. The CDR3 DNA follows: TGTGCCAGCAGTGGGCAGGGGGCGCGCGAGCAGTACTTC. This gives the protein CASSGQGAREQYF.

The chain carries TRBV27 and TRBJ2-2; D may be TRBD1 (5 bases). The germline CDR1 and CDR2 sequences are MNHEY and SMNVEV (reference sequence). The CDR3 totals 14 residues. V lost 2 bases and J lost 4, with 8 bases in between. In DNA, the CDR3 is TGTGCCAGCAGTTTACAGGGCGGCACCGGGGAGCTGTTTTTT. Translation: CASSLQGGTGELFF.

The chain recombines TRBV11-2 with TRBJ1-4, with D unclear. Germline values: CDR1 SGHAT, CDR2 FQNNGV. This CDR3 spans 12 amino acids. The V gene lost 5 bases and the J gene lost 6 bases, with 7 bases spanning the gap. The CDR3 DNA sequence: TGTGCCAGCAGCCCCCTCGATGAAAAACTGTTTTTT. Protein: CASSPLDEKLFF.